This TCR beta chain was sequenced in a study of lymphopenia after photon versus proton radiotherapy. Produced via immunoSEQ multiplex PCR; TCRdb's table is partial and in-frame only. The sample lists around 17,000 clones; 84% were seen once. Overall study findings and caveats: After the lymphocyte nadir, photon-treated repertoires showed oligoclonal expansion, especially of CD8+ Temra cells.

This clone was recorded only once. The antigen remains undetermined. The TCR was taken from a man in his 70s with pancreatic cancer. The sequencing used peripheral blood, collected from a patient treated with proton-based radiotherapy.

The CDR3 sequence is CSVSPRRGNTDTQYF. CDR3 in DNA: TGCAGCGTTAGCCCTCGGCGGGGGAACACAGATACGCAGTATTTT. The chain carries TRBV29-1 and TRBJ2-3; 7 bases map to TRBD2. Germline V gene data show CDR1 as SQVTM and CDR2 as ANQGSEA. Germline trimming cut 5 bases from V and 2 bases from J; bases unmatched to any gene: 10. The CDR3 length is 15 residues.